This is a list of T cell receptor beta chains from one sample in a study of PD-L1 blockade in urothelial cancer. Generated by immunoSEQ multiplex PCR, the TCRdb table keeps only in-frame clones and is missing some. The sample consists of roughly 52,000 clones, roughly 82% of them appearing once. The source material was PBMCs, sampled around atezolizumab (anti-PD-L1) treatment. The source is a man aged 50 or older with urothelial cancer. The CDR3 runs from the conserved cysteine through the conserved F or W. A D gene is named only where the DNA matches it firmly. Expanded clones get a size class; other rows say once, few or many, or leave the size out.

d_gene: TRBD1
abundance: NA
j_gene: TRBJ2-7
len: 15
v_gene: TRBV6-1
CDR3aa: CASSRGTGGQDEQYF
CDR3nt: TGTGCCAGCAGTAGGGGGACAGGGGGCCAGGACGAGCAGTACTTC

d_gene: NA
abundance: NA
j_gene: TRBJ1-2
len: 15
v_gene: TRBV6-4
CDR3aa: CASSDGNRNIYGYTF
CDR3nt: TGTGCCAGCAGTGACGGGAACAGGAATATCTATGGCTACACCTTC

d_gene: NA
abundance: once
j_gene: TRBJ1-5
len: 14
v_gene: TRBV19
CDR3aa: CASSRRDSNQPQHF
CDR3nt: TGTGCCAGTAGCCGCCGGGACTCTAATCAGCCCCAGCATTTT

d_gene: NA
abundance: NA
j_gene: TRBJ2-7
len: 11
v_gene: TRBV28
CDR3aa: CAARGWYEQYF
CDR3nt: TGTGCCGCACGGGGGTGGTACGAGCAGTACTTC

d_gene: TRBD2
abundance: NA
j_gene: TRBJ2-1
len: 15
v_gene: TRBV10-3
CDR3aa: CAISESVQAGYGRFF
CDR3nt: TGTGCCATCAGTGAGTCGGTCCAAGCGGGATATGGTCGGTTCTTC

d_gene: NA
abundance: NA
j_gene: TRBJ2-1
len: 15
v_gene: TRBV11-3
CDR3aa: CASSPRQATYNEQFF
CDR3nt: TGTGCCAGCAGCCCCCGACAGGCTACCTACAATGAGCAGTTCTTC

d_gene: TRBD2
abundance: NA
j_gene: TRBJ2-1
len: 16
v_gene: TRBV6-5
CDR3aa: CASSYSTSGEYNEQFF
CDR3nt: TGTGCCAGCAGTTACTCGACTAGCGGGGAGTACAATGAGCAGTTCTTC

d_gene: TRBD1
abundance: NA
j_gene: TRBJ2-6
len: 18
v_gene: TRBV7-8
CDR3aa: CASSLTRDRVSGANVLTF
CDR3nt: TGTGCCAGCAGCTTAACCCGGGACAGGGTCTCTGGGGCCAACGTCCTGACTTTC

d_gene: TRBD1
abundance: NA
j_gene: TRBJ1-1
len: 15
v_gene: TRBV30
CDR3aa: CAWRAPGQGITEAFF
CDR3nt: TGTGCCTGGAGAGCTCCCGGACAGGGGATCACTGAAGCTTTCTTT

d_gene: NA
abundance: NA
j_gene: TRBJ2-5
len: 15
v_gene: TRBV4-3
CDR3aa: CASSQDPHSQETQYF
CDR3nt: TGCGCCAGCAGCCAAGACCCCCACAGCCAAGAGACCCAGTACTTC

d_gene: TRBD1
abundance: NA
j_gene: TRBJ2-7
len: 12
v_gene: TRBV30
CDR3aa: CAWRGQGHEQYF
CDR3nt: TGTGCCTGGAGAGGACAGGGTCACGAGCAGTACTTC

d_gene: TRBD1
abundance: NA
j_gene: TRBJ2-1
len: 14
v_gene: TRBV6-1
CDR3aa: CASSDGQGWNEQFF
CDR3nt: TGTGCCAGCAGTGACGGACAGGGTTGGAATGAGCAGTTCTTC

d_gene: NA
abundance: NA
j_gene: TRBJ1-1
len: 15
v_gene: TRBV9
CDR3aa: CASSAPGTGTTEAFF
CDR3nt: TGTGCCAGCAGCGCCCCGGGTACAGGGACCACTGAAGCTTTCTTT

d_gene: TRBD1
abundance: NA
j_gene: TRBJ2-6
len: 15
v_gene: TRBV29-1
CDR3aa: CSVRTGGGGANVLTF
CDR3nt: TGCAGCGTTAGGACAGGGGGAGGTGGGGCCAACGTCCTGACTTTC

d_gene: TRBD2
abundance: NA
j_gene: TRBJ2-3
len: 17
v_gene: TRBV28
CDR3aa: CASSSTIGLADTDTQYF
CDR3nt: TGTGCCAGCAGTTCAACTATAGGACTAGCGGACACAGATACGCAGTATTTT

d_gene: NA
abundance: NA
j_gene: TRBJ1-1
len: 16
v_gene: TRBV7-9
CDR3aa: CASSYDRFGMNTEAFF
CDR3nt: TGTGCCAGCAGCTATGACAGGTTTGGTATGAACACTGAAGCTTTCTTT

d_gene: NA
abundance: few
j_gene: TRBJ1-1
len: 14
v_gene: TRBV18
CDR3aa: CASSRDSRNTEAFF
CDR3nt: TGTGCCAGCTCAAGGGACTCCCGGAACACTGAAGCTTTCTTT

d_gene: NA
abundance: NA
j_gene: TRBJ2-5
len: 15
v_gene: TRBV5-6
CDR3aa: CASSFTTGRQETQYF
CDR3nt: TGTGCCAGCAGCTTCACGACAGGGAGGCAAGAGACCCAGTACTTC

d_gene: NA
abundance: NA
j_gene: TRBJ2-3
len: 15
v_gene: TRBV5-1
CDR3aa: CASRFGVKSTDTQYF
CDR3nt: TGCGCCAGCAGGTTCGGGGTAAAGTCCACAGATACGCAGTATTTT

d_gene: TRBD2
abundance: NA
j_gene: TRBJ2-1
len: 16
v_gene: TRBV11-3
CDR3aa: CASSETGTSGDNEQFF
CDR3nt: TGTGCCAGCAGCGAAACCGGGACTAGCGGGGACAATGAGCAGTTCTTC

d_gene: NA
abundance: once
j_gene: TRBJ1-5
len: 15
v_gene: TRBV7-2
CDR3aa: CASSSDFGTFQPQHF
CDR3nt: TGTGCCAGCAGCTCGGACTTTGGAACTTTTCAGCCCCAGCATTTT

d_gene: NA
abundance: NA
j_gene: TRBJ2-7
len: 13
v_gene: TRBV10-2
CDR3aa: CASTTGHPYEQYF
CDR3nt: TGCGCCAGTACCACGGGACACCCCTACGAGCAGTACTTC

d_gene: NA
abundance: once
j_gene: TRBJ2-3
len: 14
v_gene: TRBV9
CDR3aa: CASSVEGSTDTQYF
CDR3nt: TGTGCCAGCAGCGTAGAGGGGAGCACAGATACGCAGTATTTT

d_gene: TRBD2
abundance: NA
j_gene: TRBJ2-1
len: 14
v_gene: TRBV11-2
CDR3aa: CASSFAGREHEQFF
CDR3nt: TGTGCCAGCAGCTTTGCAGGGAGGGAGCATGAGCAGTTCTTC

d_gene: TRBD2
abundance: NA
j_gene: TRBJ2-3
len: 16
v_gene: TRBV6-6
CDR3aa: CASSYPRGLATDTQYF
CDR3nt: TGTGCCAGCAGTTACCCGAGAGGACTAGCGACAGATACGCAGTATTTT

d_gene: TRBD1
abundance: NA
j_gene: TRBJ1-4
len: 14
v_gene: TRBV15
CDR3aa: CATSSGQGAEKLFF
CDR3nt: TGTGCCACCAGCAGCGGACAGGGGGCCGAAAAACTGTTTTTT

d_gene: NA
abundance: NA
j_gene: TRBJ2-5
len: 11
v_gene: TRBV7-2
CDR3aa: CASDSEETQYF
CDR3nt: TGTGCCAGCGATAGTGAGGAGACCCAGTACTTC

d_gene: TRBD2
abundance: NA
j_gene: TRBJ2-3
len: 18
v_gene: TRBV9
CDR3aa: CASSGTTSGSRGTDTQYF
CDR3nt: TGTGCCAGCAGCGGGACGACTAGCGGGAGTAGGGGCACAGATACGCAGTATTTT

d_gene: NA
abundance: NA
j_gene: TRBJ2-3
len: 11
v_gene: TRBV20-1
CDR3aa: CSTYVADTQYF
CDR3nt: TGCAGTACCTATGTCGCAGATACGCAGTATTTT

d_gene: TRBD1
abundance: NA
j_gene: TRBJ2-5
len: 16
v_gene: TRBV19
CDR3aa: CASSTSTGGGKETQYF
CDR3nt: TGTGCCAGTAGTACTTCTACAGGGGGCGGGAAAGAGACCCAGTACTTC

d_gene: TRBD1
abundance: NA
j_gene: TRBJ2-1
len: 18
v_gene: TRBV9
CDR3aa: CASSFKPVGTGGYNEQFF
CDR3nt: TGTGCCAGCAGCTTTAAACCGGTTGGGACAGGGGGTTACAATGAGCAGTTCTTC

d_gene: NA
abundance: NA
j_gene: TRBJ1-1
len: 16
v_gene: TRBV28
CDR3aa: CASSPEVTAMNTEAFF
CDR3nt: TGTGCCAGCAGTCCCGAGGTGACGGCTATGAACACTGAAGCTTTCTTT

d_gene: TRBD1
abundance: NA
j_gene: TRBJ1-1
len: 15
v_gene: TRBV5-4
CDR3aa: CASSQLGQGNTEAFF
CDR3nt: TGTGCCAGCAGCCAACTCGGACAGGGAAACACTGAAGCTTTCTTT

d_gene: NA
abundance: NA
j_gene: TRBJ1-2
len: 15
v_gene: TRBV6-6
CDR3aa: CASSYLGTSNYGYTF
CDR3nt: TGTGCCAGCAGTTACCTCGGGACTTCAAACTATGGCTACACCTTC

d_gene: TRBD1
abundance: NA
j_gene: TRBJ2-3
len: 15
v_gene: TRBV7-9
CDR3aa: CASSSGTGDTDTQYF
CDR3nt: TGTGCCAGCAGCTCCGGGACAGGGGACACAGATACGCAGTATTTT

d_gene: NA
abundance: NA
j_gene: TRBJ1-3
len: 11
v_gene: TRBV29-1
CDR3aa: CSAGGTNTIYF
CDR3nt: TGCAGCGCGGGGGGTACCAACACCATATATTTT

d_gene: NA
abundance: NA
j_gene: TRBJ2-7
len: 15
v_gene: TRBV10-1
CDR3aa: CASTYAGYGYYEQYF
CDR3nt: TGCGCCAGCACTTACGCAGGGTATGGTTACTACGAGCAGTACTTC

d_gene: TRBD2
abundance: NA
j_gene: TRBJ2-7
len: 15
v_gene: TRBV5-4
CDR3aa: CASSPRTSGTYEQYF
CDR3nt: TGTGCCAGCAGCCCTCGGACTAGCGGGACCTACGAGCAGTACTTC

d_gene: TRBD1
abundance: once
j_gene: TRBJ1-5
len: 14
v_gene: TRBV6-1
CDR3aa: CASTWQGAGQPQHF
CDR3nt: TGTGCCAGCACCTGGCAGGGGGCGGGTCAGCCCCAGCATTTT

d_gene: TRBD1
abundance: once
j_gene: TRBJ2-1
len: 14
v_gene: TRBV30
CDR3aa: CAWLGQGIYNEQFF
CDR3nt: TGTGCCTGGCTAGGACAGGGCATCTACAATGAGCAGTTCTTC

d_gene: NA
abundance: once
j_gene: TRBJ1-4
len: 16
v_gene: TRBV7-2
CDR3aa: CASKLSQGGSNEKLFF
CDR3nt: TGTGCCAGCAAGCTTAGCCAGGGAGGATCTAATGAAAAACTGTTTTTT

d_gene: TRBD1
abundance: few
j_gene: TRBJ1-6
len: 13
v_gene: TRBV6-5
CDR3aa: CASSTGQALPLHF
CDR3nt: TGTGCCAGCAGTACTGGACAGGCATTACCCCTCCACTTT

d_gene: NA
abundance: NA
j_gene: TRBJ2-7
len: 16
v_gene: TRBV18
CDR3aa: CASSPPGQALMGEQYF
CDR3nt: TGTGCCAGCTCACCACCGGGGCAGGCCCTCATGGGTGAGCAGTACTTC

d_gene: TRBD1
abundance: NA
j_gene: TRBJ1-6
len: 15
v_gene: TRBV27
CDR3aa: CASSLFRTGYSPLHF
CDR3nt: TGTGCCAGCAGTTTATTTCGGACAGGGTATTCACCCCTCCACTTT

d_gene: TRBD2
abundance: once
j_gene: TRBJ2-2
len: 17
v_gene: TRBV10-2
CDR3aa: CASSDPAGGINTGELFF
CDR3nt: TGCGCCAGCAGTGACCCAGCGGGGGGAATCAACACCGGGGAGCTGTTTTTT

d_gene: TRBD2
abundance: NA
j_gene: TRBJ2-7
len: 17
v_gene: TRBV27
CDR3aa: CASSPNPRGTRLIEQYF
CDR3nt: TGTGCCAGCAGTCCAAACCCCCGGGGGACTAGGTTAATCGAGCAGTACTTC